These 26 T cell receptor beta chains originate from one sample sequenced in a study of T cell clonotyping in hematopoietic cell transplantation. Repertoires were generated with immunoSEQ multiplex PCR, while TCRdb's copy carries only in-frame clones and drops some. The sample lists over 5,000 clones; 90% to 95% were seen once. This sample comprised peripheral blood mononuclear cells, obtained 100 days after allogeneic stem cell transplant. These receptors originate from a female patient aged 50-65 years who had an allogeneic stem cell transplant from an unrelated donor, so T cells may come from the graft donor. Some clones in this sample may be carry-over from other donors' samples.

CDR3 residues: CASSVGGTGGAKTQYF. Here the CDR3 DNA reads TGTGCCAGCAGCGTAGGCGGGACAGGGGGCGCGAAGACCCAGTACTTC. The J gene is TRBJ2-5, the V gene TRBV9; 12 nucleotides agree with TRBD1. J gave up 6 bases and V 0 bases, and 6 bases lay outside the gene matches. Germline V gene lookup returns CDR1 SGDLS and CDR2 YYNGEE. The CDR3 extends over 16 amino acids.

The chain joins TRBV6-6 to TRBJ2-3; tentative D call: TRBD1 (5 bases). The V end lost 6 bases, the J end lost 4 bases, and 17 bases lay between the germline ends. Per germline, CDR1 MNHNY and CDR2 SVGAGI (reference sequence). The CDR3 is made up of 15 amino acids. CDR3 DNA sequence: TGTGCCAGCAGACCCGACAGTTCCCTCGCAGATACGCAGTATTTT. As protein: CASRPDSSLADTQYF.

The chain recombines TRBV7-9 with TRBJ1-1; 10 nucleotides agree with TRBD1. Germline V gene sequence: CDR1 SEHNR, CDR2 FQNEAQ (reference sequence). This CDR3 region has 15 residues. The junction had 0 bases not matched to a gene; V was cut back by 1 base and J by 1 base. CDR3 residues: CASSLGDRGNTEAFF. CDR3 sequence (DNA): TGTGCCAGCAGCTTAGGGGACAGGGGGAACACTGAAGCTTTCTTT. Full variable domain (outside the CDR3, taken from reference TRBV7-9 and TRBJ1-1): DTGVSQNPRHKITKRGQNVTFRCDPISEHNRLYWYRQTLGQGPEFLTYFQNEAQLEKSRLLSDRFSAERPKGSFSTLEIQRTEQGDSAMYLCASSLGDRGNTEAFFGQGTRLTVV.

This chain connects TRBV2 to TRBJ1-1; D is undetermined. Germline V gives CDR1 SNHLY, CDR2 FYNNEI. Trimming stripped 4 bases from V and 5 bases from J, with 5 bases between. The CDR3 spans 11 residues. This chain's CDR3 is CASSAGTEAFF. CDR3 coding DNA: TGTGCCAGCAGTGCGGGTACTGAAGCTTTCTTT.

The rearrangement joins TRBV2 to TRBJ2-2, with D maybe TRBD1 (5 bases). The V end lost 5 bases, the J end lost 4 bases, and 11 bases lay between the germline ends. From germline, CDR1 is SNHLY and CDR2 FYNNEI. The CDR3 length is 14 residues. This chain's CDR3 is CASSSRTGTGELFF. The CDR3, as DNA: TGTGCCAGCAGTTCACGTACAGGCACCGGGGAGCTGTTTTTT.

This chain uses TRBV30 with TRBJ2-3; 11 bases map to TRBD2. The CDR3 runs to 15 residues. Unmatched junction bases numbered 11, after V lost 4 bases and J lost 8 bases. Germline V CDR1 and CDR2: GTSNPN, SVGIG (reference sequence). CDR3 sequence (DNA): TGTGCCTGGACCGCCACTAGCGGGAGAGGGGGTACGCAGTATTTT. It yields the protein CAWTATSGRGGTQYF. The complete variable domain, with remaining parts taken from reference TRBV30 and TRBJ2-3, reads SQTIHQWPATLVQPVGSPLSLECTVEGTSNPNLYWYRQAAGRGLQLLFYSVGIGQISSEVPQNLSASRPQDRQFILSSKKLLLSDSGFYLCAWTATSGRGGTQYFGPGTRLTVL.

The rearrangement links TRBV30 to TRBJ1-2, with 9 bases that match TRBD1. CDR3 length equals 15 residues. Per the germline V gene, CDR1 is GTSNPN and CDR2 is SVGIG (reference sequence). After removal of 7 bases from V and 7 bases from J, the junction contained 16 bases not matched to a gene. The CDR3 bases are TGTGCCTCCCAGGCCATCGACAGGGGGGTCTCTGGCTACACCTTC. Residues: CASQAIDRGVSGYTF.

V and J are TRBV5-6 and TRBJ2-3; 13 nucleotides line up with TRBD2. Germline V gene data show CDR1 as SGHDT and CDR2 as YYEEEE. The CDR3 spans 13 residues. The V segment lost 4 bases and the J segment 12 bases; nucleotides outside the gene matches: 5. The DNA for the CDR3 is TGTGCCAGCAGCCGGACTAGCGGGGGCTCCCAGTATTTT. It encodes CASSRTSGGSQYF.

The chain is built from TRBV30 and TRBJ1-5, with D unresolved. This CDR3 has 15 residues. Germline V gene lookup returns CDR1 GTSNPN and CDR2 SVGIG (reference sequence). V lost 3 bases and J 2 bases, leaving 14 bases between the germline ends. In nucleotides, the CDR3 is TGTGCCTGGAGCGAACACTCGCGAGGCAATCAGCCCCAGCATTTT. This codes for CAWSEHSRGNQPQHF. The whole variable domain, remainder taken from reference TRBV30 and TRBJ1-5, is SQTIHQWPATLVQPVGSPLSLECTVEGTSNPNLYWYRQAAGRGLQLLFYSVGIGQISSEVPQNLSASRPQDRQFILSSKKLLLSDSGFYLCAWSEHSRGNQPQHFGDGTRLSIL.

The chain joins TRBV29-1 to TRBJ2-7, with a possible D match to TRBD1 (8 bases). V was cut by 6 bases and J by 2 bases, with 17 bases left in between. Germline CDR1 SQVTM, CDR2 ANQGSEA. This CDR3 spans 14 amino acids. The CDR3 nucleotides are TGCAGCGTCACCTGGACAGGGAGGGCCTACGAGCAGTACTTC. This codes for CSVTWTGRAYEQYF.

The chain is built from TRBV6-5 and TRBJ1-4, with 8 bases matching TRBD1. The germline V gene encodes CDR1 MNHEY and CDR2 SVGAGI. The CDR3 spans 15 residues. Trimming cost V 0 bases and J 6 bases; bases outside gene matches: 3. CDR3 coding DNA: TGTGCCAGCAGTTACTCCCGGACAGGGTATGAAAAACTGTTTTTT. It yields the protein CASSYSRTGYEKLFF.

The chain couples TRBV30 to TRBJ1-5; D perhaps matches TRBD1 (6 bases). The CDR3 extends over 13 amino acids. The germline V gene encodes CDR1 GTSNPN and CDR2 SVGIG (reference sequence). V lost 4 bases and J 7 bases, leaving 14 bases between the germline ends. The CDR3 sequence: CAWKGGQDQPQHF. The DNA of the CDR3 is TGTGCCTGGAAGGGGGGACAAGACCAGCCCCAGCATTTT.

This clone appeared once. J is TRBJ2-1 and V is TRBV10-3; no definite D call. Germline V gene data show CDR1 as ENHRY and CDR2 as SYGVKD. There are 11 residues in the CDR3. V was shortened by 3 bases and J by 5 bases, with 2 bases between the two germline ends. CDR3 region: CAISDNNEQFF. The CDR3 region has the DNA TGTGCCATCAGTGATAACAATGAGCAGTTCTTC.

This clone was recorded only once. The V gene is TRBV5-3, the J gene TRBJ2-3; D not resolved. TRBV5-3 is sorted into the ORF group, with uncertain function. The CDR3 totals 13 residues. Trimming removed 0 bases at V and 1 base at J, with 3 bases between. Here the CDR3 reads CARSLGGTDTQYF. The CDR3 DNA is TGTGCCAGAAGCTTGGGGGGCACAGATACGCAGTATTTT.

This clone was seen just once. The chain carries TRBV30 and TRBJ1-1; D remains ambiguous. CDR1 and CDR2 from the germline V gene are GTSNPN and SVGIG (reference sequence). The CDR3 is made up of 12 amino acids. V shed 1 base and J shed 7 bases, with 10 bases lying between them. CDR3 coding DNA: TGTGCCTGGAGTGCGGGTGGGAATGAAGCTTTCTTT. This sequence encodes CAWSAGGNEAFF. The full variable domain, completed using reference TRBV30 and TRBJ1-1, is SQTIHQWPATLVQPVGSPLSLECTVEGTSNPNLYWYRQAAGRGLQLLFYSVGIGQISSEVPQNLSASRPQDRQFILSSKKLLLSDSGFYLCAWSAGGNEAFFGQGTRLTVV.

The gene calls are TRBV6-5 and TRBJ1-5; D perhaps matches TRBD1 (6 bases). The CDR3 is 14 residues long. Trimming shortened V by 8 bases and J by 7 bases, and 18 bases separated the two germline ends. Germline CDR1 and CDR2: MNHEY and SVGAGI. The CDR3 coding sequence is TGTGCCAGCGGGGGAGGGGGGGGTCAACAGCCCCAGCATTTT. Residues: CASGGGGGQQPQHF.

The chain recombines TRBV4-1 with TRBJ2-7, with TRBD2 matching 12 bases. Germline V gene data show CDR1 as MGHRA and CDR2 as YSYEKL. CDR3 size: 15 residues. V lost 8 bases and J lost 3; bases outside the gene matches: 8. CDR3 sequence reads: CASRPLAGGNYEQYF. CDR3 sequence (DNA): TGCGCCAGCCGTCCCCTAGCGGGGGGGAACTACGAGCAGTACTTC.

CDR3 DNA: TGTGCCAGCAGCTTAGACCAGGCTCAGCCCCAGCATTTT. Its translation is CASSLDQAQPQHF. This rearrangement joins TRBV11-2 to TRBJ1-5; D is uncertain. The germline gives CDR1 SGHAT, CDR2 FQNNGV. This CDR3 contains 13 residues. The ends were cut back, 0 bases at V and 6 bases at J, with 6 bases in the middle.

This rearrangement joins TRBV5-8 to TRBJ2-3; TRBD2 agrees at 9 bases. Unmatched junction bases numbered 11, after V lost 3 bases and J lost 3 bases. Looked up from germline, CDR1 is SGHTS and CDR2 is YDEGEE. The CDR3 sequence is 17 residues long. In DNA form, the CDR3 reads TGTGCCAGCAGCTCCCCGGGGACCGCGGGGGGGACAGATACGCAGTATTTT. This codes for CASSSPGTAGGTDTQYF. The full variable domain, completed using reference TRBV5-8 and TRBJ2-3, is EAGVTQSPTHLIKTRGQQATLRCSPISGHTSVYWYQQALGLGLQFLLWYDEGEERNRGNFPPRFSGRQFPNYSSELNVNALELEDSALYLCASSSPGTAGGTDTQYFGPGTRLTVL.

Comments on this clone: The sample contains more than one DNA sequence encoding this CDR3. The chain uses TRBV30 and TRBJ1-1; D is uncertain. This CDR3 spans 12 amino acids. The V end was cut by 3 bases, the J end by 1 base, with 6 bases between. Germline CDR1 is GTSNPN and CDR2 is SVGIG (reference sequence). The CDR3 is CAWRRGNTEAFF. The CDR3 region has the DNA TGTGCCTGGAGGCGCGGGAACACTGAAGCTTTCTTT.

V gene TRBV19 combines with J gene TRBJ1-1; TRBD1 might be the D (6 bases). The length of the CDR3 is 15 residues. V was trimmed by 3 bases and J by 5 bases, leaving 16 bases between them. Germline loops: CDR1 LNHDA, CDR2 SQIVND (reference sequence). The CDR3 DNA sequence: TGTGCCAGTAGTATGCCCGGACAGTTCAAGACTGAAGCTTTCTTT. Amino acids: CASSMPGQFKTEAFF. The whole variable domain, filled in from reference TRBV19 and TRBJ1-1, reads DGGITQSPKYLFRKEGQNVTLSCEQNLNHDAMYWYRQDPGQGLRLIYYSQIVNDFQKGDIAEGYSVSREKKESFPLTVTSAQKNPTAFYLCASSMPGQFKTEAFFGQGTRLTVV.

The V gene is TRBV4-1, the J gene TRBJ2-3, with 8 bases that match TRBD2. This CDR3 is built from 17 residues. Trimming at V came to 4 bases and at J to 6 bases, leaving 15 bases not matched to a gene. Germline CDR1 reads MGHRA; CDR2 reads YSYEKL. Here the CDR3 DNA reads TGCGCCAGCAGCCCCGCGACCGGGACTAGTGACGTGGATACGCAGTATTTT. Translated: CASSPATGTSDVDTQYF.

The rearrangement links TRBV7-2 to TRBJ1-6; no reliable D call. Germline V gives CDR1 SGHTA, CDR2 FQGNSA. The CDR3 contains 17 residues. The ends were cut back, 6 bases at V and 7 bases at J, with 22 bases in the middle. Here the CDR3 reads CASRPTPDRRANSPLHF. DNA for the CDR3: TGTGCCAGCAGACCCACCCCGGACCGGCGAGCGAATTCACCCCTCCACTTT.

This rearrangement joins TRBV30 to TRBJ1-4; maybe TRBD1 (6 bases). The CDR3 consists of 15 residues. CDR1 and CDR2 (germline): GTSNPN, SVGIG (reference sequence). The V gene lost 0 bases and the J gene lost 3 bases, with 11 bases spanning the gap. The DNA for the CDR3 is TGTGCCTGGAGTGTAGGGGCAGGGGCTAATGAAAAACTGTTTTTT. The encoded protein is CAWSVGAGANEKLFF.

The J gene is TRBJ1-6, the V gene TRBV6-1, with D hard to call. Germline loops: CDR1 MNHNS, CDR2 SASEGT. This CDR3 is built from 17 residues. The V end lost 4 bases, the J end lost 1 base, and 14 bases lay between the germline ends. CDR3 amino acids: CASSGRASGSYNSPLHF. In DNA form, the CDR3 reads TGTGCCAGCAGTGGGCGCGCCTCGGGGTCCTATAATTCACCCCTCCACTTT.

The chain couples TRBV29-1 to TRBJ2-1; TRBD1 matches at 7 bases. Germline V lookup: CDR1 SQVTM, CDR2 ANQGSEA. V shed 2 bases and J 8 bases; nucleotides not matched to a gene: 3. The CDR3 loop spans 12 amino acids. The CDR3 nucleotides read TGCAGCGTTGAACCTGACAGGGATGAGCAGTTCTTC. It translates to CSVEPDRDEQFF.